The 12 T cell receptor beta chains below were found in one sample sequenced in a study of T-cell memory formation after mild COVID-19 (dated by TCRdb to about 2021). The receptor library was made with 5' RACE. Sequencing was carried out with an Illumina NovaSeq 6000. Through fastp at Q25 and MiXCR, TCRdb rebuilt clones from the public reads, retaining in-frame beta chains. A single entry per CDR3 protein holds the most common genes and DNA from its merged rows. The sample data list fewer than 250,000 distinct CDR3 sequences, and 10% of these were observed just once. The ten top clones hold just over 3% of the sample. Sequenced: PBMCs or a T cell subset sorted from them (not recorded which). Every receptor here comes from a man between 18 and 29 years old who had mild COVID-19 (a few samples of this study predate the infection). The sample titles of this study are shuffled in the database, so cell type and time point are left out; the donor was told from shared clones.

This rearrangement joins TRBV29-1 to TRBJ2-5, with D unclear. V lost 5 bases, J lost 1 base, and 14 bases lay in between. Germline CDR1 SQVTM, CDR2 ANQGSEA. The CDR3 totals 14 residues. CDR3 sequence (DNA): TGCAGCGTTCGCCCCCCGGGTTCCCAAGAGACCCAGTACTTC. Amino acids: CSVRPPGSQETQYF.

The chain uses TRBV5-6 and TRBJ1-3, with a possible D match to TRBD1 (6 bases). V lost 3 bases and J 3 bases, leaving 16 bases between the germline ends. The CDR3 is 16 residues long. Germline CDR1 and CDR2: SGHDT and YYEEEE. The CDR3 protein is CASSSGQTGNGNTIYF. The CDR3 nucleotides read TGTGCCAGCAGCTCTGGACAGACGGGCAATGGAAACACCATATATTTT.

This clonotype has only a few counts. This chain links TRBV28 with TRBJ1-2, with 7 bases aligning to TRBD1. The CDR3 has 13 residues. With V trimmed by 6 bases and J by 3 bases, 4 bases remained unmatched. CDR1 is MDHEN and CDR2 is SYDVKM in the germline V gene. DNA for the CDR3: TGTGCCAGCAGCGAGGGGGCCTACTATGGCTACACCTTC. Residues: CASSEGAYYGYTF.

This clonotype has more than one count but fewer than ten. V and J are TRBV30 and TRBJ1-5, with D unclear. CDR1 is GTSNPN, CDR2 SVGIG, per germline (reference sequence). V was trimmed by 2 bases and J by 4 bases, leaving 9 bases between them. The CDR3 covers 13 residues. As DNA, the CDR3 is TGTGCCTGGAGTTCTCGGCCGAATCAGCCCCAGCATTTT. Its translation: CAWSSRPNQPQHF.

V and J are TRBV7-2 and TRBJ2-3; D possibly matches TRBD1 or TRBD2 (5 bases each). V lost 1 base, J lost 1 base, and 9 bases lay in between. CDR1 is SGHTA, CDR2 FQGNSA, per germline. The CDR3 extends over 15 amino acids. The chain's CDR3 is CASSLDGAGTDTQYF. For the CDR3, the DNA is TGTGCCAGCAGCTTAGACGGGGCGGGCACAGATACGCAGTATTTT.

This clonotype was detected a few times. The chain has TRBV7-2 and TRBJ1-1; D might be TRBD1 (6 bases). CDR3 length equals 15 residues. Per the germline V gene, CDR1 is SGHTA and CDR2 is FQGNSA. The V end lost 5 bases, the J end lost 2 bases, and 15 bases lay between the germline ends. The CDR3 region is CASSRTSGVNTEAFF. DNA of the CDR3: TGTGCCAGCAGCCGCACCTCAGGGGTTAACACTGAAGCTTTCTTT. The whole variable domain, remainder taken from reference TRBV7-2 and TRBJ1-1, is GAGVSQSPSNKVTEKGKDVELRCDPISGHTALYWYRQSLGQGLEFLIYFQGNSAPDKSGLPSDRFSAERTGGSVSTLTIQRTQQEDSAVYLCASSRTSGVNTEAFFGQGTRLTVV.

The V and J genes are TRBV7-3 and TRBJ1-1; D is uncertain. This CDR3 is built from 14 residues. Germline CDR1 is SGHTA and CDR2 is FQGTGA. Trimming pared 5 bases from V and 3 bases from J, leaving 13 bases between. CDR3 amino acids: CASSPNPGDTEAFF. Written as DNA, the CDR3 is TGTGCCAGCAGCCCAAATCCCGGGGACACTGAAGCTTTCTTT.

In its sample, this clonotype was seen a few times. The chain has TRBV10-3 and TRBJ2-3; 11 positions agree with TRBD2. Losses at the gene ends were 4 bases for V and 1 base for J; bases not matched to a gene: 1. Germline loops: CDR1 ENHRY, CDR2 SYGVKD. The CDR3 loop spans 15 amino acids. The CDR3 here is CAISATSGGTDTQYF. The CDR3 DNA follows: TGTGCCATCAGTGCGACTAGCGGGGGCACAGATACGCAGTATTTT.

This clonotype showed up just a few times. V usage is TRBV4-3 and J usage is TRBJ2-3, with a tentative D call TRBD2 (6 bases). Trimming pared 4 bases from V and 6 bases from J, leaving 20 bases between. The CDR3 consists of 16 residues. Germline V lookup: CDR1 LGHNA, CDR2 YSLEER. CDR3 DNA sequence: TGCGCCAGCAGCCGGTCCCAACTCCGGAGGGGCGATACGCAGTATTTT. Encoded protein: CASSRSQLRRGDTQYF.

This clonotype was seen more than once but under ten times. V usage is TRBV15 and J usage is TRBJ1-1; D gene uncertain. V lost 8 bases and J lost 1, with 11 bases in between. This CDR3 has 13 residues. In germline, CDR1 is LNHNV, CDR2 YYDKDF (reference sequence). The CDR3 protein is CATQTDRNTEAFF. The CDR3 region has the DNA TGTGCCACCCAGACGGACCGGAACACTGAAGCTTTCTTT.

This clonotype was seen repeatedly, ten times or more. V gene TRBV7-2 combines with J gene TRBJ2-2; D may be TRBD1 (5 bases). V dropped 3 bases and J dropped 6 bases, with 11 bases sitting between them. The CDR3 loop spans 14 amino acids. Germline V gives CDR1 SGHTA, CDR2 FQGNSA. The CDR3 nucleotides read TGTGCCAGCAGCTTTAGGCAGGGCTCCGGGGAGCTGTTTTTT. It encodes CASSFRQGSGELFF.

This chain connects TRBV12-3 or TRBV12-4 to TRBJ2-3; 9 bases are a match to TRBD2. This CDR3 spans 18 amino acids. V was pared by 3 bases and J by 2 bases, with 12 bases of the junction left unmatched. CDR3 nucleotide sequence: TGTGCCAGCAGTTTGGGAAGACGGGGCGGGGGGGCCACAGATACGCAGTATTTT. Protein product: CASSLGRRGGGATDTQYF.